The subject of this entry is one T cell receptor (beta chain). TCRdb keeps only in-frame clones here, not all; method: immunoSEQ multiplex PCR. The repertoire holds just under 550,000 clones, with approximately 78% as singletons. Trimming pared 1 base from V and 1 base from J, leaving 10 bases between. Germline values: CDR1 LGHNA, CDR2 YSLEER. The CDR3 is made up of 16 amino acids. This specimen belongs to a study of shared T cell receptors in the human thymus. The same sample was also studied in work on human thymus T cells. As that report states: Thymus specimens were resections from corrective heart surgery. Among thymic and blood repertoires, usage of V and J genes appeared biased. Unrelated individuals reportedly shared highly overlapping thymic TCR repertoires.

The chain combines TRBV4-3 with TRBJ2-2; D is uncertain. The sequence was obtained from a boy under two years old with a congenital heart defect. Sequencing was done on a sample of thymocytes. CDR3 residues: CASSQVLTLNTGELFF. The CDR3 DNA sequence: TGCGCCAGCAGCCAAGTCCTTACTTTGAACACCGGGGAGCTGTTTTTT.